These 31 T cell receptor beta chains originate from one sample sequenced in a study of cytomegalovirus exposure and HLA in healthy donors. PCR involved 60 Vbeta and 13 Jbeta primers. Using immunoSEQ multiplex PCR, the repertoire was profiled, and TCRdb retains in-frame clones only, with some absent. The sample shows some 110,000 clones, around three quarters of them seen only once. The source material was PBMCs. These receptors were taken from a woman aged 45 to 65 in good health and CMV-seropositive.

This clone was counted between two and nine times. The V call is TRBV28, the J call TRBJ1-3; possibly TRBD1 for D (5 bases). The length of the CDR3 is 16 residues. The V gene lost 4 bases and the J gene lost 0 bases, with 13 bases spanning the gap. Germline loops: CDR1 MDHEN, CDR2 SYDVKM. The CDR3 DNA reads TGTGCCAGCAGTTGGGGAGGGGCTAACTCTGGAAACACCATATATTTT. This gives the protein CASSWGGANSGNTIYF. The variable domain in full, completed from reference TRBV28 and TRBJ1-3, reads DVKVTQSSRYLVKRTGEKVFLECVQDMDHENMFWYRQDPGLGLRLIYFSYDVKMKEKGDIPEGYSVSREKKERFSLILESASTNQTSMYLCASSWGGANSGNTIYFGEGSWLTVV.

The chain recombines TRBV5-1 with TRBJ1-3; TRBD1 agrees at 7 bases. V gave up 4 bases and J gave up 4 bases; unmatched junction bases: 11. CDR1 is SGHRS, CDR2 YFSETQ, per germline. This CDR3 has 16 residues. CDR3 loop: CASSISRQGSGNTIYF. The CDR3 DNA sequence: TGCGCCAGCAGCATATCACGACAGGGATCCGGAAACACCATATATTTT.

The chain is built from TRBV7-2 and TRBJ1-2; TRBD1 matches at 8 bases. V shed 2 bases and J 4 bases; nucleotides not matched to a gene: 6. The CDR3 has 15 residues. Germline CDR1 is SGHTA and CDR2 is FQGNSA. The CDR3 sequence: CASSLTAGGSYGYTF. In DNA, the CDR3 is TGTGCCAGCAGCTTAACGGCAGGGGGCAGCTATGGCTACACCTTC.

The rearrangement links TRBV5-1 to TRBJ2-3, with TRBD2 identical over 8 bases. The germline V gene encodes CDR1 SGHRS and CDR2 YFSETQ. V lost 0 bases to trimming and J lost 4 bases; unmatched junction nucleotides: 7. The CDR3 loop spans 16 amino acids. This CDR3 is CASSLGSGLGADTQYF. The CDR3 nucleotides are TGCGCCAGCAGCTTGGGGTCGGGACTAGGCGCAGATACGCAGTATTTT.

This clone was observed once. The genes are TRBV9 and TRBJ2-5; 10 bases match TRBD2. The CDR3 consists of 15 residues. V shed 0 bases and J 3 bases; nucleotides not matched to a gene: 2. Germline V lookup: CDR1 SGDLS, CDR2 YYNGEE. CDR3 residues: CASSVGGTSEETQYF. DNA of the CDR3: TGTGCCAGCAGCGTAGGGGGGACTAGCGAAGAGACCCAGTACTTC.

This clone occurred a few times. This rearrangement joins TRBV25-1 to TRBJ2-7; 8 nucleotides align to TRBD1. Germline V gene lookup returns CDR1 MGHDK and CDR2 SYGVNS. Unmatched junction bases numbered 4, after V lost 4 bases and J lost 2 bases. CDR3 size: 14 residues. CDR3 in amino acids: CASSGGGQAYEQYF. The CDR3 DNA follows: TGTGCCAGCAGTGGAGGGGGACAGGCCTACGAGCAGTACTTC.

This chain links TRBV6-1 with TRBJ2-1; 10 nucleotides line up with TRBD2. The germline gives CDR1 MNHNS, CDR2 SASEGT. After removal of 6 bases from V and 6 bases from J, the junction contained 8 bases not matched to a gene. This CDR3 region has 15 residues. CDR3: CASSYTSGAPNEQFF. CDR3 in DNA: TGTGCCAGCAGCTATACTAGCGGGGCCCCCAATGAGCAGTTCTTC.

The chain is built from TRBV6-1 and TRBJ2-1; a weak D match, TRBD2 (6 bases). The CDR3 is 17 amino acids. V was shortened by 2 bases and J by 3 bases, with 17 bases between the two germline ends. CDR1 MNHNS and CDR2 SASEGT come from the germline V gene. CDR3 nucleotides: TGTGCCAGCAGTGAAATCTTTTTGGGCGGGATCTACAATGAGCAGTTCTTC. Translating gives CASSEIFLGGIYNEQFF.

The chain uses TRBV18 and TRBJ1-3; D remains ambiguous. Per the germline V gene, CDR1 is KGHSH and CDR2 is LQKENI. This CDR3 region has 13 residues. Trimming removed 2 bases from V and 2 bases from J, with 4 bases in between. This CDR3 is CASSPSAGNTIYF. Written as DNA, the CDR3 is TGTGCCAGCTCACCATCCGCTGGAAACACCATATATTTT.

This chain connects TRBV15 to TRBJ1-5; TRBD1 aligns across 8 bases. Per the germline V gene, CDR1 is LNHNV and CDR2 is YYDKDF (reference sequence). The CDR3 is 15 amino acids. V was pared by 1 base and J by 6 bases, with 5 bases of the junction left unmatched. The CDR3 DNA sequence: TGTGCCACCAGCAGAGTACAGGGGGATTTTCAGCCCCAGCATTTT. Translation gives CATSRVQGDFQPQHF.

This chain connects TRBV10-3 to TRBJ2-5; D might be TRBD1 (6 bases). Trimming pared 6 bases from V and 4 bases from J, leaving 18 bases between. From germline, CDR1 is ENHRY and CDR2 SYGVKD. This CDR3 comprises 15 residues. The CDR3 sequence is CAISDPQGQGETQYF. CDR3 in DNA: TGTGCCATCAGCGACCCGCAGGGGCAGGGAGAGACCCAGTACTTC.

This sequence joins TRBV19 and TRBJ1-2, with D possibly being TRBD1 (6 bases). Per germline, CDR1 LNHDA and CDR2 SQIVND (reference sequence). The V end was cut by 5 bases, the J end by 0 bases, with 13 bases between. The CDR3 length is 15 residues. The CDR3 region is CASSPQTGTNYGYTF. CDR3 DNA sequence: TGTGCCAGTAGTCCCCAGACAGGTACTAACTATGGCTACACCTTC.

The V and J genes are TRBV9 and TRBJ2-2; no reliable D call. Germline lookup yields CDR1 SGDLS and CDR2 YYNGEE. V gave up 4 bases and J gave up 3 bases, with 13 bases separating them. The CDR3 sequence is 15 residues long. CDR3 coding DNA: TGTGCCAGCAGCCGGAGCTGGGTGGACACCGGGGAGCTGTTTTTT. This sequence encodes CASSRSWVDTGELFF.

This chain joins TRBV5-1 and TRBJ1-1; no definite D call. Trimming left V 0 bases short and J 0 bases short, with 12 bases between. CDR1 and CDR2 from the germline V gene are SGHRS and YFSETQ. The CDR3 is made up of 16 amino acids. The CDR3 sequence is CASSLEGGSMNTEAFF. The DNA for the CDR3 is TGCGCCAGCAGCTTGGAGGGAGGAAGCATGAACACTGAAGCTTTCTTT.

J is TRBJ1-6 and V is TRBV6-5; 8 nucleotides align to TRBD1. The CDR3 covers 13 residues. CDR1 is MNHEY, CDR2 SVGAGI, per germline. Trimming at V came to 6 bases and at J to 9 bases, leaving 4 bases not matched to a gene. Here the CDR3 DNA reads TGTGCCAGCAGCCAGGGGGCTAGTTCACCCCTCCACTTT. It specifies CASSQGASSPLHF.

The chain joins TRBV28 to TRBJ2-4; 15 bases match TRBD2. The germline V gene encodes CDR1 MDHEN and CDR2 SYDVKM. The ends lost 4 bases at V and 8 bases at J; junction bases unmatched: 9. This CDR3 has 17 residues. The CDR3 bases are TGTGCCAGCAGTTCCCCCGGGACTAGCGGGGGGAGTGACATTCAGTACTTC. Protein: CASSSPGTSGGSDIQYF.

This chain joins TRBV29-1 and TRBJ2-3; D not certain. Trimming cost V 3 bases and J 2 bases, with 3 bases left between them. CDR3 length equals 11 residues. Germline CDR1 and CDR2: SQVTM and ANQGSEA. For the CDR3, the DNA is TGCAGCGTTGACCTCACAGATACGCAGTATTTT. This translates into CSVDLTDTQYF.

This clone was counted between two and nine times. The chain is built from TRBV18 and TRBJ2-6; D is uncertain. Germline assignment: CDR1 KGHSH and CDR2 LQKENI. V was cut by 0 bases and J by 4 bases, with 7 bases left in between. CDR3 length: 15 residues. CDR3 region: CASSPPRSGANVLTF. DNA for the CDR3: TGTGCCAGCTCACCACCCCGGTCCGGGGCCAACGTCCTGACTTTC. Combining the CDR3 with reference TRBV18 and TRBJ2-6 gives the whole variable domain NAGVMQNPRHLVRRRGQEARLRCSPMKGHSHVYWYRQLPEEGLKFMVYLQKENIIDESGMPKERFSAEFPKEGPSILRIQQVVRGDSAAYFCASSPPRSGANVLTFGAGSRLTVL.

The chain couples TRBV6-5 to TRBJ1-2; D is unresolved. Trimming removed 0 bases from V and 5 bases from J, with 13 bases in between. Germline V gene sequence: CDR1 MNHEY, CDR2 SVGAGI. CDR3 length equals 15 residues. CDR3 amino acids: CASSYSSLVRYGYTF. The CDR3 DNA reads as TGTGCCAGCAGTTACTCGAGTCTCGTTCGATATGGCTACACCTTC.

The chain couples TRBV11-2 to TRBJ2-7; D remains ambiguous. V shed 1 base and J shed 2 bases, with 9 bases lying between them. CDR3 length: 14 amino acids. Looked up from germline, CDR1 is SGHAT and CDR2 is FQNNGV. The CDR3 here is CASSLGALTYEQYF. Here the CDR3 DNA reads TGTGCCAGCAGCTTAGGCGCCCTCACCTACGAGCAGTACTTC. The variable domain in full, completed from reference TRBV11-2 and TRBJ2-7, reads EAGVAQSPRYKIIEKRQSVAFWCNPISGHATLYWYQQILGQGPKLLIQFQNNGVVDDSQLPKDRFSAERLKGVDSTLKIQPAKLEDSAVYLCASSLGALTYEQYFGPGTRLTVT.

The chain combines TRBV19 with TRBJ2-7; 8 bases map to TRBD1. CDR3 size: 13 residues. Looked up from germline, CDR1 is LNHDA and CDR2 is SQIVND (reference sequence). V shed 3 bases and J 7 bases; nucleotides not matched to a gene: 5. Here the CDR3 reads CASSMDRVGEQYF. CDR3 in DNA: TGTGCCAGTAGTATGGACAGGGTTGGAGAGCAGTACTTC.

The chain employs TRBV5-1 and TRBJ1-1; D not resolved. The CDR3 sequence is 16 residues long. V lost 1 base and J 0 bases, leaving 13 bases between the germline ends. Germline assignment: CDR1 SGHRS and CDR2 YFSETQ. The CDR3, as DNA: TGCGCCAGCAGCTTGTCGCCGGGAGTGCTGAACACTGAAGCTTTCTTT. Amino acid sequence: CASSLSPGVLNTEAFF.

The sample holds a few counts of this clone. The chain links TRBV5-4 to TRBJ1-4; D is ambiguous. CDR3 length equals 15 residues. Between the trimmed V and J ends, which lost 0 bases and 1 base, there was a span of 7 bases. The germline gives CDR1 SGHNT, CDR2 YYREEE (reference sequence). The CDR3 DNA follows: TGTGCCAGCAGCTTGGACCCAGTAACTAATGAAAAACTGTTTTTT. This encodes CASSLDPVTNEKLFF.

This rearrangement joins TRBV5-5 to TRBJ2-7, with 7 nucleotides matching TRBD1. CDR1 is SGHKS, CDR2 YYEKEE, per germline (reference sequence). Trimming at V came to 6 bases and at J to 2 bases, leaving 20 bases not matched to a gene. The CDR3 extends over 18 amino acids. The CDR3 region is CASTRLLIDRVIPYEQYF. For the CDR3, the DNA is TGTGCCAGCACCCGACTACTGATTGACAGGGTTATTCCCTACGAGCAGTACTTC.

The chain combines TRBV5-1 with TRBJ1-1; the match to TRBD1 covers 9 bases. CDR1 and CDR2 (germline): SGHRS, YFSETQ. The CDR3 extends over 15 amino acids. J was trimmed by 4 bases and V by 4 bases; bases with no gene match: 8. The CDR3 spells CASSLWTGAPTEAFF. CDR3 DNA: TGCGCCAGCAGCCTATGGACAGGGGCACCCACTGAAGCTTTCTTT. Combining the CDR3 with reference TRBV5-1 and TRBJ1-1 gives the whole variable domain KAGVTQTPRYLIKTRGQQVTLSCSPISGHRSVSWYQQTPGQGLQFLFEYFSETQRNKGNFPGRFSGRQFSNSRSEMNVSTLELGDSALYLCASSLWTGAPTEAFFGQGTRLTVV.

The chain is built from TRBV27 and TRBJ1-1, with D possibly matching TRBD1 (5 bases). The CDR3 is made up of 13 amino acids. The germline gives CDR1 MNHEY, CDR2 SMNVEV (reference sequence). V lost 8 bases and J 5 bases, leaving 15 bases between the germline ends. The CDR3 region is CASGQGSDTEAFF. The CDR3 region has the DNA TGTGCCAGCGGGCAGGGCTCAGATACTGAAGCTTTCTTT.

The chain employs TRBV2 and TRBJ2-7; no definite D call. V gave up 3 bases and J gave up 9 bases, with 21 bases separating them. Germline CDR1 SNHLY, CDR2 FYNNEI. This CDR3 contains 15 residues. The CDR3 loop reads CASSDKTSPRLGQYF. In nucleotides, the CDR3 is TGTGCCAGCAGTGATAAGACCTCCCCCCGACTGGGGCAGTACTTC. Full variable domain (rest looked up from reference TRBV2 and TRBJ2-7): EPEVTQTPSHQVTQMGQEVILRCVPISNHLYFYWYRQILGQKVEFLVSFYNNEISEKSEIFDDQFSVERPDGSNFTLKIRSTKLEDSAMYFCASSDKTSPRLGQYFGPGTRLTVT.

This chain links TRBV5-1 with TRBJ2-3; 12 bases match TRBD1. Germline trimming cut 3 bases from V and 9 bases from J; bases unmatched to any gene: 11. Germline CDR1 is SGHRS and CDR2 is YFSETQ. The CDR3 totals 16 residues. The CDR3, as DNA: TGCGCCAGCAGCTCGGCAGGGGACAGGGGGCGAGGGACGCAGTATTTT. Residues: CASSSAGDRGRGTQYF.

This clone was seen once. The V call is TRBV19, the J call TRBJ2-1; the match to TRBD2 covers 10 bases. CDR3 length equals 18 residues. Germline trimming cut 0 bases from V and 0 bases from J; bases unmatched to any gene: 5. The germline V gene encodes CDR1 LNHDA and CDR2 SQIVND (reference sequence). CDR3 region: CASSIDQRGGSSYNEQFF. The DNA for the CDR3 is TGTGCCAGTAGTATAGATCAGCGGGGGGGGAGCTCCTACAATGAGCAGTTCTTC.

The chain recombines TRBV7-3 with TRBJ2-1; D gene unclear. V was clipped by 2 bases and J by 8 bases, with 13 bases between them. This CDR3 spans 14 amino acids. The V gene's germline CDR1 is SGHTA and CDR2 FQGTGA. CDR3 DNA: TGTGCCAGCAGCTTAGGGCAGGCCATCGATGAGCAGTTCTTC. Translation gives CASSLGQAIDEQFF.

This sequence joins TRBV11-2 and TRBJ1-4; 10 bases fit TRBD1. The CDR3 loop spans 17 amino acids. The V segment lost 1 base and the J segment 10 bases; nucleotides outside the gene matches: 12. Germline V CDR1 and CDR2: SGHAT, FQNNGV. This CDR3 reads CASSLGQGAARFGKLFF. The CDR3 DNA reads as TGTGCCAGCAGCTTAGGACAGGGGGCCGCTCGCTTCGGAAAACTGTTTTTT.